The source of this T cell receptor beta chain is a study of breast tumors, draining lymph nodes, adjacent tissues. Findings of the study overall: Tumor and nontumor repertoires were significantly more similar in luminal-like than in basal-like breast cancer. Findings are consistent with lymph node origin and intratumoral expansion of most tumor T cells. That most tumor T cells come from lymph nodes remained unproven. Tumor repertoires ranked between lymph nodes and nontumor tissue in diversity, with V and J gene preferences.

This clonotype came up a few times. Its antigen is undetermined. There are 13 residues in the CDR3. Trimming left V 2 bases short and J 6 bases short, with 11 bases between. The germline CDR1 and CDR2 sequences are SGHKS and YYEKEE (reference sequence). TCRdb analysed the multiplex PCR reads with MiXCR anew, one entry per CDR3 protein. Found here are 60,000 to 65,000 distinct CDR3 sequences, roughly 50% of them singletons; the top ten hold approximately 19%. The sequenced sample was breast tumor tissue. This TCR came from a female donor with breast cancer. Some clones in this sample may be carry-over from other donors' samples. The chain combines TRBV5-5 with TRBJ1-2; a possible D gene is TRBD1 (5 bases). The CDR3 DNA is TGTGCCAGCAGCTTCGGGGGAGGAGATGGCTACACCTTC. This sequence encodes CASSFGGGDGYTF. The whole variable domain, remainder taken from reference TRBV5-5 and TRBJ1-2, is DAGVTQSPTHLIKTRGQQVTLRCSPISGHKSVSWYQQVLGQGPQFIFQYYEKEERGRGNFPDRFSARQFPNYSSELNVNALLLGDSALYLCASSFGGGDGYTFGSGTRLTVV.